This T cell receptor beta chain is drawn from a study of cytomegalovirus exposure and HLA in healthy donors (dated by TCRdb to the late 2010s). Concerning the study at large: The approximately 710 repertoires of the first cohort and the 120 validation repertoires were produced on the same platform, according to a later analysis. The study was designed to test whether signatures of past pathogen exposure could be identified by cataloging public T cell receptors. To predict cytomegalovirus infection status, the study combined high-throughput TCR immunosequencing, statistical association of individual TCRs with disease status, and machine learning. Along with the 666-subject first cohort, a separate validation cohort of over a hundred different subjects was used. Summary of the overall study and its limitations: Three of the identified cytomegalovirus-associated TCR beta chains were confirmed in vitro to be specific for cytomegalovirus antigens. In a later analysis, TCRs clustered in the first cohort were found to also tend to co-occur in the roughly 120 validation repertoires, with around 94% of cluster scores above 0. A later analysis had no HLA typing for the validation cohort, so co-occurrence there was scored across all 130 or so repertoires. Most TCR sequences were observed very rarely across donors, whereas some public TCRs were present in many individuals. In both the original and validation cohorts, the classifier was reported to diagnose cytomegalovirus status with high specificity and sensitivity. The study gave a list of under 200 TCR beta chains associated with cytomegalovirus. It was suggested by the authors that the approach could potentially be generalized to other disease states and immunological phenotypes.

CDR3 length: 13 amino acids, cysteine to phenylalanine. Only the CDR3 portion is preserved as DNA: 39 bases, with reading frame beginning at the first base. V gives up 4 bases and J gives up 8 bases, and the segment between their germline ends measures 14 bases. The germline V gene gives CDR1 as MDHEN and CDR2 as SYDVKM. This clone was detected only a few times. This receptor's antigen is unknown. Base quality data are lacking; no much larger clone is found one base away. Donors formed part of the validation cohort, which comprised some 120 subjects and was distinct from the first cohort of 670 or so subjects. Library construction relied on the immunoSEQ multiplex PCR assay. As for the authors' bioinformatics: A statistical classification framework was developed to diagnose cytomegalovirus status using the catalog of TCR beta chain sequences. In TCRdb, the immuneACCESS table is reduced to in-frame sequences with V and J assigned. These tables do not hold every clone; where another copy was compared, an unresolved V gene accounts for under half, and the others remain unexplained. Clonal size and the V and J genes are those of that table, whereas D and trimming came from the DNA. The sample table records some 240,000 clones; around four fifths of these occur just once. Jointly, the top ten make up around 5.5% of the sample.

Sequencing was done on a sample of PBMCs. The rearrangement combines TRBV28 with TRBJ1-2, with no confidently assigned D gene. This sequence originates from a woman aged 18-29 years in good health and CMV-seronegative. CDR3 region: CASSSSPPMGYTF. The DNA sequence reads TGTGCCAGCAGTTCTAGTCCCCCGATGGGCTACACCTTC.